Listed below are T cell receptor beta chains from one sample, sequenced in a study of blood T cell repertoires in COVID-19. The data were produced by immunoSEQ multiplex PCR, yet TCRdb's version contains in-frame clones alone and is incomplete. The table has around 120,000 clones, 85% to 90% seen once. The sequencing input was peripheral blood. Source of these receptors: a woman between 65 and 79 years old with acute or convalescent COVID-19. Each CDR3 is given with its conserved first and last residue. The D gene is left open where the match is weak. Size values are once, few and many counts, or a class for expanded clones, and some rows have none.

d_call clone_size j_call v_call cdr3_aa cdr3_nt
NA NA TRBJ2-5 TRBV27 CASSFAYRGGGGGSQETQYF TGTGCCAGCAGTTTTGCTTACAGGGGCGGGGGCGGGGGGTCCCAAGAGACCCAGTACTTC
TRBD2 NA TRBJ2-5 TRBV5-1 CASMAGTSGGETQYF TGCGCCAGCATGGCTGGGACTAGCGGGGGGGAGACCCAGTACTTC
TRBD1 NA TRBJ1-4 TRBV5-1 CASSLAAGQGAREKLFF TGCGCCAGCAGCTTGGCTGCGGGACAGGGGGCGAGGGAAAAACTGTTTTTT
TRBD2 once TRBJ2-3 TRBV6-1 CASSEGSGGRSTDTQYF TGTGCCAGCAGTGAAGGGTCGGGCGGGAGAAGCACAGATACGCAGTATTTT
NA NA TRBJ1-1 TRBV2 CASSEGRGTEAFF TGTGCCAGCAGTGAGGGCAGGGGCACTGAAGCTTTCTTT
TRBD1 NA TRBJ1-2 TRBV11-2 CASRGQPGGYTF TGTGCCAGCAGGGGACAGCCCGGGGGCTACACCTTC
TRBD1 NA TRBJ1-2 TRBV10-2 CASSEAGQDGYTF TGCGCCAGCAGTGAGGCCGGACAGGATGGCTACACCTTC
TRBD1 NA TRBJ2-6 TRBV5-1 CASSGQGIGGANVLTF TGCGCCAGCTCGGGACAGGGGATTGGTGGGGCCAACGTCCTGACTTTC
NA NA TRBJ2-2 TRBV5-6 CASSFWWEPNTGELFF TGTGCCAGCAGCTTTTGGTGGGAGCCGAACACCGGGGAGCTGTTTTTT
TRBD2 NA TRBJ2-5 TRBV19 CASSLHPGGAQETQYF TGTGCCAGTAGTCTCCACCCCGGGGGGGCCCAAGAGACCCAGTACTTC
TRBD1 NA TRBJ1-6 TRBV28 CASSSGQGDSPLHF TGTGCCAGCAGTTCTGGACAGGGAGACTCACCCCTCCACTTT
NA once TRBJ2-5 TRBV3-1/TRBV3-2 CASSQAETQYF TGTGCCAGCAGCCAAGCGGAGACCCAGTACTTC
TRBD1 once TRBJ2-2 TRBV10-1 CASSDRQGSLTGELFF TGCGCCAGCAGTGATAGACAGGGGAGTTTGACCGGGGAGCTGTTTTTT
NA NA TRBJ2-7 TRBV20-1 CSARLGAEQYF TGCAGTGCTAGATTAGGGGCCGAGCAGTACTTC
NA many TRBJ1-1 TRBV9 CASSRDWNTEAFF TGTGCCAGCAGCCGGGACTGGAACACTGAAGCTTTCTTT
NA few TRBJ1-2 TRBV28 CASSLANRVYGYTF TGTGCCAGCAGTTTAGCGAACAGGGTCTATGGCTACACCTTC
TRBD1 NA TRBJ1-3 TRBV2 CASSPRTGESTIYF TGTGCCAGCAGTCCCCGGACAGGGGAAAGCACCATATATTTT
TRBD1 NA TRBJ1-2 TRBV20-1 CSASGGRTGRDGYTF TGCAGTGCTAGTGGTGGGCGGACAGGGAGGGATGGCTACACCTTC
NA NA TRBJ2-7 TRBV18 CASSPGQVYEQYF TGTGCCAGCTCACCGGGTCAGGTCTACGAGCAGTACTTC